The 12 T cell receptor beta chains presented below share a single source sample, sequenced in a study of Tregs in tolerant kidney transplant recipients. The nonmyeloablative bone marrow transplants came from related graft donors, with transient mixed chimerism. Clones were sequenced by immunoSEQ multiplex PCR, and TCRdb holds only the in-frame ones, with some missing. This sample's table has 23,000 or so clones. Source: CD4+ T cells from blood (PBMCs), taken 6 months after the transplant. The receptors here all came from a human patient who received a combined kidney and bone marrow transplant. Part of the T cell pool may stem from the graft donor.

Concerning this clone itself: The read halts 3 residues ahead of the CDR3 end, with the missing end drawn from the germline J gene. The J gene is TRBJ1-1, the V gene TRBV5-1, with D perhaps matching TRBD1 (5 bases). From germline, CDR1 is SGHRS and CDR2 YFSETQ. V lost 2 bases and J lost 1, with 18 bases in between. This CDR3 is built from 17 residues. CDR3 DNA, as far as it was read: TGCGCCAGCAGCTTCAGACTTGAGGGGTGGGGGAACACTGAA. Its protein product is CASSFRLEGWGNTE. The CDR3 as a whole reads CASSFRLEGWGNTEAFF.

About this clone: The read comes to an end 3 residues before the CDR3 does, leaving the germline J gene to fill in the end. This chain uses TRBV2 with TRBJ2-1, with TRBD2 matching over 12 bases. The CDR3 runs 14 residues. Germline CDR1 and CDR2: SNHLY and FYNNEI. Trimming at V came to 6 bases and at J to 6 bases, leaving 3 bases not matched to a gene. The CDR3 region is CASRGLAGANEQFF. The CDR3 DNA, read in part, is TGTGCCAGCAGGGGACTAGCGGGTGCCAATGAG.

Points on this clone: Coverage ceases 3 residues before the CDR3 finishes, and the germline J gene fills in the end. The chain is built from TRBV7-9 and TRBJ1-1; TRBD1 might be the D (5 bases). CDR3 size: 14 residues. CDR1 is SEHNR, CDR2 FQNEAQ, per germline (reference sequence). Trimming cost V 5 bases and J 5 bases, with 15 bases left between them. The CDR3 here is CASSARQSWTEAFF. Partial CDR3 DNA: TGTGCCAGCAGCGCCCGACAGAGTTGGACTGAA.

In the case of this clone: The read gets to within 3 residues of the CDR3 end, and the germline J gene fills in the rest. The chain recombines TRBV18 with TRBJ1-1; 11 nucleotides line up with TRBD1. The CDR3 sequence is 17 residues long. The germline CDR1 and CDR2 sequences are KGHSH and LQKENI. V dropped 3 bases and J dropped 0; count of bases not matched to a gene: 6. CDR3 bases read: TGTGCCAGCTCACCTAAAGGGACAGGGGGAATGAACACTGAA. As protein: CASSPKGTGGMNTE. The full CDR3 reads CASSPKGTGGMNTEAFF.

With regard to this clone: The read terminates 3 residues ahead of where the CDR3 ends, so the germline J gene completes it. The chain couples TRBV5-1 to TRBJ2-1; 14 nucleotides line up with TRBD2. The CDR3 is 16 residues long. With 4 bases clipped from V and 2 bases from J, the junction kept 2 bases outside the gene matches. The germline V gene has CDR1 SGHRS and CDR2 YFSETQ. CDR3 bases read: TGCGCCAGCAGCCTGGGACTAGCGGGGGCCTACAATGAG. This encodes CASSLGLAGAYNE. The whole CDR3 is CASSLGLAGAYNEQFF. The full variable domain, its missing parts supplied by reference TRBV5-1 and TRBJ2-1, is KAGVTQTPRYLIKTRGQQVTLSCSPISGHRSVSWYQQTPGQGLQFLFEYFSETQRNKGNFPGRFSGRQFSNSRSEMNVSTLELGDSALYLCASSLGLAGAYNEQFFGPGTRLTVL.

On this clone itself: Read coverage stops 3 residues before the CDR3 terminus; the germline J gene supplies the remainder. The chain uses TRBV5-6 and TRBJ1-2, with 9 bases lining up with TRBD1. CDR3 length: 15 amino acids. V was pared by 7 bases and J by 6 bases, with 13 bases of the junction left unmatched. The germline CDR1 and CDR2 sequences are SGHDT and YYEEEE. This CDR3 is CASALLGQGGDGYTF. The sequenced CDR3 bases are TGTGCCAGCGCGCTCCTGGGACAGGGAGGGGATGGC. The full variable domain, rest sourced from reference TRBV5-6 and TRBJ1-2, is DAGVTQSPTHLIKTRGQQVTLRCSPKSGHDTVSWYQQALGQGPQFIFQYYEEEERQRGNFPDRFSGHQFPNYSSELNVNALLLGDSALYLCASALLGQGGDGYTFGSGTRLTVV.

The CDR3 bases that were read are TGTGCCAGCTCACCAGCAGGGGGTAACACCGGGGAG. Protein sequence: CASSPAGGNTGE. The CDR3 as a whole reads CASSPAGGNTGELFF. V and J are TRBV18 and TRBJ2-2, with TRBD1 identical over 7 bases. The read ends 3 residues shy of where the CDR3 ends; the end is completed using the germline J gene. J was trimmed by 2 bases and V by 2 bases; bases with no gene match: 2. Germline CDR1 is KGHSH and CDR2 is LQKENI. The CDR3 runs to 15 residues.

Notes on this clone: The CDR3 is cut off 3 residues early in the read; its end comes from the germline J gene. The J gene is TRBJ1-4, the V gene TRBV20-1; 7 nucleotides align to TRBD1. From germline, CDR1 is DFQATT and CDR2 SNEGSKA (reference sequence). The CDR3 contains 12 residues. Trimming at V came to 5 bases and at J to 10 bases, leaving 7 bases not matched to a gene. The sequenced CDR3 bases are TGCAGTGCTGGACCGGGACAGAGAAAA. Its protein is CSAGPGQRK. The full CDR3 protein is CSAGPGQRKLFF.

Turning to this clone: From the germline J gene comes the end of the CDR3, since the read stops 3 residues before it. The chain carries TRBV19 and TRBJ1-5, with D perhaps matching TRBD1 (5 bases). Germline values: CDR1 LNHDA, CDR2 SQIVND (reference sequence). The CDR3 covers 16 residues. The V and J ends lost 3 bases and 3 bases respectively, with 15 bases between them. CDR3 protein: CASSISHGGVNQPQHF. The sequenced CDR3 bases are TGTGCCAGTAGTATCTCACACGGAGGGGTCAATCAGCCC. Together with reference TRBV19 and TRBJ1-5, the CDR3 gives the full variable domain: DGGITQSPKYLFRKEGQNVTLSCEQNLNHDAMYWYRQDPGQGLRLIYYSQIVNDFQKGDIAEGYSVSREKKESFPLTVTSAQKNPTAFYLCASSISHGGVNQPQHFGDGTRLSIL.

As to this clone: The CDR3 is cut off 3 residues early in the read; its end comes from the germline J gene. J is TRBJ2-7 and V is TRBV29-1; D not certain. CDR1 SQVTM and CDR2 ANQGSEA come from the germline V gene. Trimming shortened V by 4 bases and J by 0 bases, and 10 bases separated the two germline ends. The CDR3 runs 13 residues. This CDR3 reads CSVVSPGSYEQYF. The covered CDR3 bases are TGCAGCGTTGTCTCTCCCGGCTCCTACGAG.

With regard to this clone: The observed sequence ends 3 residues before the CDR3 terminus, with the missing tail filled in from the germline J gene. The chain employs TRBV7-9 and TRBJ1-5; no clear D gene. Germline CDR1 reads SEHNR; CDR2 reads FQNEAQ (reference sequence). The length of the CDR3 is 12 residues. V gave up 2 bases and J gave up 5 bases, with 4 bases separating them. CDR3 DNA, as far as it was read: TGTGCCAGCAGCTTACCAGATCAGCCC. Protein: CASSLPDQP. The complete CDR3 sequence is CASSLPDQPQHF. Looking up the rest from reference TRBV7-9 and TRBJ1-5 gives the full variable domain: DTGVSQNPRHKITKRGQNVTFRCDPISEHNRLYWYRQTLGQGPEFLTYFQNEAQLEKSRLLSDRFSAERPKGSFSTLEIQRTEQGDSAMYLCASSLPDQPQHFGDGTRLSIL.

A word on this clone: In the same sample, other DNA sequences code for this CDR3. The part of the CDR3 DNA that was read is TGCGCCAGCAGCTTGGCGTCGGGGGGAACTGAA. As protein: CASSLASGGTE. The full CDR3 protein reads CASSLASGGTEAFF. This sequence joins TRBV5-1 and TRBJ1-1, with D possibly matching TRBD1 (5 bases). The CDR3 extends 3 residues past the end of the read, so its final part is completed from the germline J gene. Germline values: CDR1 SGHRS, CDR2 YFSETQ. V was trimmed by 0 bases and J by 5 bases, leaving 11 bases between them. This CDR3 region has 14 residues.